Following are 14 T cell receptor beta chains from one sample sequenced in a study of T-cell reconstitution after alpha-beta-depleted transplantation in children listed by TCRdb under 2016. The library was obtained by PCR. The instrument was an Illumina HiSeq 2500. Molecular barcoding was employed in the preparation of TCR libraries, with unique molecular identifiers being used to normalize TCRbeta repertoire quantification. TCRdb reprocessed the public reads (quality trimming at Q25 with fastp, clone calling with MiXCR) and kept in-frame beta chains. Duplicate CDR3 protein sequences are folded into a single record with the most common DNA and genes. The sample table contains 60,000 to 70,000 distinct CDR3 sequences; only one count was recorded for roughly 5% of them. The biggest ten clones account for 18% of the sample. In light of the paper, this sample's treatment or condition label describes: allogeneic hematopoietic cell transplantation with graft depleted of TCRalphabeta T cells and CD19 B cells.

Sequenced here: PBMCs, mostly from graft donor cells, sampled 180 days after TCRalphabeta/CD19-depleted stem cell transplant. All receptors derive from a boy younger than two who had a stem cell transplant for acute myeloid leukemia, so the T cells may come from the graft donor.

In its sample, this clonotype was seen many times. The gene calls are TRBV20-1 and TRBJ2-3; D gene unclear. The CDR3 is made up of 14 amino acids. Trimming left V 6 bases short and J 0 bases short, with 13 bases between. Per the germline V gene, CDR1 is DFQATT and CDR2 is SNEGSKA (reference sequence). The CDR3 sequence: CSAHPRPSTDTQYF. Here the CDR3 DNA reads TGCAGTGCCCACCCCCGACCTAGCACAGATACGCAGTATTTT.

This clonotype was picked up many times. This sequence joins TRBV12-3 or TRBV12-4 and TRBJ2-7; tentative D call: TRBD1 (5 bases). V dropped 2 bases and J dropped 3 bases, with 5 bases sitting between them. The CDR3 length is 12 residues. This chain's CDR3 is CASSLRGYEQYV. Written as DNA, the CDR3 is TGTGCCAGCAGTTTAAGGGGCTACGAGCAGTACGTC.

At least ten counts were recorded for this clonotype. The rearrangement joins TRBV5-1 to TRBJ2-5; D is possibly TRBD1 or TRBD2 (5 bases each). V lost 4 bases to trimming and J lost 4 bases, with 11 bases between them. The CDR3 is made up of 13 amino acids. Germline CDR1 and CDR2: SGHRS and YFSETQ. The CDR3 sequence: CASSLTGGETQYF. The CDR3 DNA reads TGCGCCAGCAGCCTTACAGGAGGAGAGACCCAGTACTTC.

In its sample, this clonotype was seen many times. The chain is built from TRBV20-1 and TRBJ1-1, with 8 nucleotides matching TRBD1. CDR1 and CDR2 from the germline V gene are DFQATT and SNEGSKA (reference sequence). Germline trimming cut 5 bases from V and 5 bases from J; bases unmatched to any gene: 4. There are 12 residues in the CDR3. The DNA for the CDR3 is TGCAGTGCTCCCAGGGGGCGTACTGAAGCTTTCTTT. Its translation is CSAPRGRTEAFF.

This clonotype occurred many times. The chain recombines TRBV5-5 with TRBJ2-7; no firm D call. Germline CDR1 reads SGHKS; CDR2 reads YYEKEE (reference sequence). The V and J ends lost 3 bases and 6 bases respectively, with 13 bases between them. The CDR3 totals 13 residues. The CDR3 is CASSWKVWGEQYV. The DNA of the CDR3 is TGTGCCAGCAGCTGGAAGGTCTGGGGCGAGCAGTACGTC.

There are many counts of this clonotype. This chain connects TRBV5-1 to TRBJ2-7, with a tentative D call TRBD1 (6 bases). Germline values: CDR1 SGHRS, CDR2 YFSETQ. CDR3 length equals 16 residues. Trimming pared 0 bases from V and 3 bases from J, leaving 16 bases between. This CDR3 is CASSLAPTGSLYEQYF. The CDR3 nucleotides read TGCGCCAGCAGCTTGGCCCCGACAGGATCTCTCTACGAGCAGTACTTC.

This clonotype was detected many times. This chain links TRBV5-1 with TRBJ2-1; tentatively, D is TRBD1 (6 bases). The ends were cut back, 2 bases at V and 6 bases at J, with 9 bases in the middle. The germline gives CDR1 SGHRS, CDR2 YFSETQ. The CDR3 is 13 residues long. The CDR3 DNA reads TGCGCCAGCAGCTTTCAGGGGACCAATGAGCAGTTCTTC. Encoded protein: CASSFQGTNEQFF.

The sample holds many counts of this clonotype. The chain is built from TRBV9 and TRBJ2-3; tentatively, D is TRBD1 (5 bases). Germline loops: CDR1 SGDLS, CDR2 YYNGEE. This CDR3 has 13 residues. V was cut by 5 bases and J by 1 base, with 8 bases left in between. This CDR3 reads CASRGLGTDTQYF. As DNA, the CDR3 is TGTGCCAGCAGGGGGCTGGGCACAGATACGCAGTATTTT.

This clonotype was seen many times. The J gene is TRBJ1-5, the V gene TRBV25-1; 9 bases agree with TRBD1. The germline V gene encodes CDR1 MGHDK and CDR2 SYGVNS. V lost 6 bases, J lost 5 bases, and 29 bases stayed unmatched. This CDR3 has 22 amino acids. This CDR3 is CASRHRGGPGTGLPRLDQPQHF. DNA of the CDR3: TGTGCCAGCAGACATAGGGGGGGACCCGGGACAGGGTTACCAAGGCTGGATCAGCCCCAGCATTTT.

The chain recombines TRBV21-1 with TRBJ2-7; TRBD1 was called by the table and not checked on the DNA. TRBV21-1 is reported as a pseudogene. This CDR3 is built from 13 residues. CDR3 region: CASSKEGGAEQYV. DNA for the CDR3: TGTGCCAGCAGCAAAGAAGGGGGGGCCGAGCAGTACGTC.

This rearrangement joins TRBV12-3 or TRBV12-4 to TRBJ2-2, with a weak D call TRBD2 (7 bases). There are 16 residues in the CDR3. The V end was cut by 6 bases, the J end by 6 bases, with 20 bases between. The CDR3 here is CASSLWLGGGAGELFF. The CDR3 nucleotides read TGTGCCAGCAGCCTGTGGCTAGGGGGGGGGGCCGGGGAGCTGTTTTTT.

This clonotype was detected ten times or more. This chain links TRBV12-3 or TRBV12-4 with TRBJ2-5; 9 bases match TRBD2. The CDR3 length is 17 residues. The junction had 7 bases not matched to a gene; V was cut back by 0 bases and J by 2 bases. The CDR3 spells CASSLAGGGARQETQYF. In nucleotides, the CDR3 is TGTGCCAGCAGTTTAGCCGGCGGGGGGGCGAGGCAAGAGACCCAGTACTTC.

The table lists this clonotype with many counts. The chain couples TRBV20-1 to TRBJ1-1; D gene ambiguous. The CDR3 consists of 11 residues. V was shortened by 7 bases and J by 1 base, with 7 bases between the two germline ends. CDR1 and CDR2 (germline): DFQATT, SNEGSKA (reference sequence). CDR3: CSVRRNTEAFF. The CDR3 nucleotides are TGCAGTGTTCGCAGGAACACTGAAGCTTTCTTT.

The sample holds a few counts of this clonotype. The rearrangement joins TRBV4-2 to TRBJ2-1; the match to TRBD1 covers 9 bases. CDR1 and CDR2 (germline): LGHNA, YNFKEQ. This CDR3 has 20 residues. Trimming removed 10 bases from V and 2 bases from J; junction bases left unmatched: 24. CDR3 nucleotides: TGTGCCATGGGCCCGAAGTCCCGGGACAGGGTACAGGGGACCTACAATGAGCAGTTCTTC. As protein: CAMGPKSRDRVQGTYNEQFF.